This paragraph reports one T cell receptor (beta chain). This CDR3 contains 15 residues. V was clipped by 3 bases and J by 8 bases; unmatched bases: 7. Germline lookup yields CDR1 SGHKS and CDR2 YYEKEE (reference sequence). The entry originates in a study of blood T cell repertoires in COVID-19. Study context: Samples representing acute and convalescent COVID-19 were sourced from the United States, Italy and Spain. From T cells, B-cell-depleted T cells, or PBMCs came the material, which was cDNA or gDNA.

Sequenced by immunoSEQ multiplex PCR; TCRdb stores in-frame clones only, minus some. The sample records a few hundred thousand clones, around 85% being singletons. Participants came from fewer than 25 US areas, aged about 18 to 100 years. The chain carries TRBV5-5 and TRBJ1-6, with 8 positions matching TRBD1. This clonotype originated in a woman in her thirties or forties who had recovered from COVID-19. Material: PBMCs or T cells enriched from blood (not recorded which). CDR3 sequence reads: CASSSDRVDYSPLHF. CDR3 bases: TGTGCCAGCAGCTCGGACAGGGTGGATTATTCACCCCTCCACTTT. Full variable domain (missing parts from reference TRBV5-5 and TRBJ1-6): DAGVTQSPTHLIKTRGQQVTLRCSPISGHKSVSWYQQVLGQGPQFIFQYYEKEERGRGNFPDRFSARQFPNYSSELNVNALLLGDSALYLCASSSDRVDYSPLHFGNGTRLTVT.